The clone carrying this T cell receptor (beta chain) was counted many times. This record comes from a study of metastatic and nonmetastatic thyroid tumors. TCRdb reanalyzed the PCR reads with MiXCR. In the table there are about 30,000 clones, 23% of which are singletons. No treatment of any kind had been given to any patient before thyroid surgery. V was clipped by 5 bases and J by 1 base, with 8 bases between them. This CDR3 region has 13 residues. The V gene's germline CDR1 is MRHNA and CDR2 SNTAGT. This receptor was obtained from a female donor with papillary thyroid cancer or a benign thyroid nodule (not recorded which). Some clones in this sample may be carry-over from other donors' samples. The chain recombines TRBV6-4 with TRBJ1-1, with D maybe TRBD1 (6 bases). The source material was blood. The CDR3 sequence: CASSRQENTEAFF. For the CDR3, the DNA is TGTGCCAGCAGTCGACAGGAGAACACTGAAGCTTTCTTT.